This T cell receptor (beta chain) originates from a study of blood T cell repertoires in COVID-19 (dated by TCRdb to 2020 to 2022). In terms of the full investigation: Samples covering the acute and convalescent phases of COVID-19 were provided by collaborators in the United States, Italy and Spain. The prospective study material was composed of cDNA or gDNA derived from T cells, B-cell-depleted T cells, or PBMCs. Subjects who had been exposed to COVID-19, were actively infected with it, or had recovered from it provided the deeply sampled blood TCRbeta repertoires that made up the dataset. The repertoires were made available in a free public database intended to serve as a resource for research on the immune response to SARS-CoV-2. Where available, HLA class I and class II types were obtained from metadata supplied by the sample provider rather than from assay-based typing. Sample metadata almost always included a de-identified subject ID, COVID-19 status, age in years and sex. The samples were drawn from the first 160 participants of the ongoing ImmuneRACE study and from 1,254 subjects provided by 6 global collaborators.

From the cysteine through the phenylalanine, the CDR3 covers 13 amino acids. This entry keeps only the CDR3 DNA: 39 bases, framed from base 1. CDR1 and CDR2, looked up from the germline V gene (reference sequence), are MNHNY and SVGAGI. The germline ends are 16 bases apart after V is trimmed by 5 bases and J by 11 bases. At one collaborating source in Seattle, patients were enrolled during active infection and were followed longitudinally through the course of disease. Collaborating institutions collected whole blood in K2EDTA tubes following their own protocols. For TCRbeta analysis, collaborator samples were shipped as frozen whole blood, as isolated PBMCs, or as DNA extracted from either sample type. Broad study findings and their caveats: The amount of clinical and demographic metadata varied by source and participant and was provided uncurated.

The immunoSEQ Assay, a bias-controlled multiplex PCR, was used to amplify TCRbeta CDR3 regions from genomic DNA. Per the source publication's procedure: Within the assay, amplification of reference gene primers was used to estimate how many nucleated cells each sample contained. To quantify the absolute abundance of each unique TCRbeta CDR3 rearrangement, sequence reads were collapsed and filtered. For each sample, productive Simpson clonality was calculated as the square root of Simpson's diversity index across productive rearrangements. TCRdb stores this immuneACCESS table with in-frame sequences only. Part of the clones is absent; in the studies checked, under half of the shortfall reflects unresolved V genes, and no reason is known for the rest. The D gene and trimming were derived from the DNA, and the V and J assignments and clone size from that table. This sample has about 230,000 clones in its table, and around 86% of those were observed once. Clones ranked in the top ten supply 11% of the sample.

On this clone: What antigen it recognizes has not been identified. Nothing much larger sits one base from this clone, and base qualities are not available.

What was sequenced was peripheral blood. The sequence was obtained from a man in his fifties or sixties with COVID-19, enrolled during active disease. The chain is made from TRBV6-6 and TRBJ1-5; a tentative D call is TRBD1 (6 bases match). In nucleotide form, the sequence is TGTGCCAGCAGTACGGGGGGCACGGGGACCCAGCATTTT. This is translated as CASSTGGTGTQHF.